This T cell receptor beta chain was captured in a study of CD8 T cells in ankylosing spondylitis. The CDR3 contains 15 residues. Trimming left V 6 bases short and J 4 bases short, with 19 bases between. CDR1 SEHNR and CDR2 FQNEAQ come from the germline V gene (reference sequence). One entry per CDR3 protein results from TCRdb running MiXCR on the 5' RACE reads. The sample contains about 220,000 distinct CDR3 sequences, around 7.9% of which appear only once. Note on this clonotype: Its target is unknown.

Findings and limits, study-wide: About 8 highly homologous variants made up a TCR beta motif, and this motif appeared characteristic of ankylosing spondylitis blood.

The rearrangement joins TRBV7-9 to TRBJ2-7; the D gene could be TRBD1 or TRBD2 (5 bases each). Sequenced sample: blood, either unsorted or a sorted T cell fraction (not recorded which). The clonotype was recovered from a male donor with ankylosing spondylitis. CDR3 coding DNA: TGTGCCAGCAGATTATCAGAGGGACCCCTATACGAGCAGTACTTC. The encoded protein is CASRLSEGPLYEQYF.